One sample yielded the 26 T cell receptor beta chains listed below, sequenced in a study of cytomegalovirus exposure and HLA in healthy donors. This PCR relied on a set of 60 Vbeta primers and 13 Jbeta primers. Here immunoSEQ multiplex PCR was the method, and the copy in TCRdb shows in-frame clones only, minus some. The sample has about 190,000 clones, 65% to 75% seen once. The sequenced material came from PBMCs. Receptors were obtained from a man aged 25 to 45 in good health and CMV-seropositive.

The CDR3 nucleotides are TGCGCCAGCGGCACAGGGTACTCTGGGGCCAACGTCCTGACTTTC. As protein: CASGTGYSGANVLTF. This rearrangement joins TRBV5-1 to TRBJ2-6, with D maybe TRBD1 (6 bases). CDR1 and CDR2 from the germline V gene are SGHRS and YFSETQ. This CDR3 is 15 amino acids long. Trimming removed 7 bases from V and 0 bases from J, with 11 bases in between.

The CDR3 DNA reads TGTGCCAGCAGCCGGCAGGAGGGAAGTGAGCAGTTCTTC. The encoded protein is CASSRQEGSEQFF. This sequence joins TRBV7-2 and TRBJ2-1, with a tentative D call TRBD2 (6 bases). The CDR3 has 13 residues. CDR1 is SGHTA and CDR2 is FQGNSA in the germline V gene. V dropped 5 bases and J dropped 9 bases, with 14 bases sitting between them.

The V and J genes are TRBV7-2 and TRBJ1-1, with TRBD1 as a possible D gene (6 bases). The CDR3 contains 11 residues. The germline CDR1 and CDR2 sequences are SGHTA and FQGNSA. Deletions cut 6 bases from V and 8 bases from J, with 10 bases between. CDR3 nucleotide sequence: TGTGCCAGCAGGCGAACAGGGGAAGCTTTCTTT. Translated: CASRRTGEAFF.

The CDR3 sequence is CASSSGQGVNIQYF. The CDR3 DNA sequence: TGTGCCAGCAGCTCAGGACAGGGGGTGAACATTCAGTACTTC. The rearrangement links TRBV7-9 to TRBJ2-4; the match to TRBD1 covers 10 bases. Unmatched junction bases numbered 4, after V lost 4 bases and J lost 7 bases. CDR1 and CDR2 (germline): SEHNR, FQNEAQ (reference sequence). The CDR3 is 14 amino acids.

The V and J genes are TRBV28 and TRBJ2-1, with 7 bases matching TRBD2. V was pared by 2 bases and J by 2 bases, with 6 bases of the junction left unmatched. From germline, CDR1 is MDHEN and CDR2 SYDVKM. CDR3 length: 16 residues. CDR3 amino acids: CASSLDREDTYNEQFF. The CDR3 nucleotides read TGTGCCAGCAGTTTAGACCGGGAGGACACCTACAATGAGCAGTTCTTC. Together with reference TRBV28 and TRBJ2-1, the CDR3 gives the full variable domain: DVKVTQSSRYLVKRTGEKVFLECVQDMDHENMFWYRQDPGLGLRLIYFSYDVKMKEKGDIPEGYSVSREKKERFSLILESASTNQTSMYLCASSLDREDTYNEQFFGPGTRLTVL.

The chain couples TRBV4-2 to TRBJ2-2; tentatively, D is TRBD2 (7 bases). This CDR3 is built from 16 residues. CDR1 and CDR2 from the germline V gene are LGHNA and YNFKEQ. Trimming removed 0 bases at V and 3 bases at J, with 11 bases between. In DNA, the CDR3 is TGTGCCAGCAGCCAAGATGGGGGGGCTCACACCGGGGAGCTGTTTTTT. It encodes CASSQDGGAHTGELFF.

This clone was observed a handful of times. This rearrangement joins TRBV7-3 to TRBJ1-1; TRBD1 is a possible D gene (5 bases). V was pared by 4 bases and J by 1 base, with 10 bases between. CDR3 length: 14 residues. CDR1 SGHTA and CDR2 FQGTGA come from the germline V gene. The CDR3 sequence: CASSSSTGNTEAFF. CDR3 DNA: TGTGCCAGCAGCTCGAGCACAGGGAACACTGAAGCTTTCTTT.

The chain carries TRBV30 and TRBJ2-7; D uncertain. CDR3 length equals 12 residues. CDR1 GTSNPN and CDR2 SVGIG come from the germline V gene (reference sequence). The ends were cut back, 0 bases at V and 4 bases at J, with 7 bases in the middle. CDR3 bases: TGTGCCTGGAGTGTGCCGGGTTACGAGCAGTACTTC. Residues: CAWSVPGYEQYF.

This clone was detected only a few times. The J gene is TRBJ1-1, the V gene TRBV2; maybe TRBD1 (6 bases). Looked up from germline, CDR1 is SNHLY and CDR2 is FYNNEI. Trimming took off 8 bases at V and 8 bases at J, with 18 bases between the two ends. This CDR3 spans 13 amino acids. CDR3 protein: CASPPGGGSEAFF. The CDR3 DNA reads as TGTGCCAGCCCCCCCGGGGGGGGCTCCGAAGCTTTCTTT.

V is TRBV6-1 and J is TRBJ2-5; D perhaps matches TRBD1 (5 bases). This CDR3 region has 13 residues. The V end was cut by 2 bases, the J end by 2 bases, with 6 bases between. Per the germline V gene, CDR1 is MNHNS and CDR2 is SASEGT. CDR3 sequence: CASSENRQETQYF. Written as DNA, the CDR3 is TGTGCCAGCAGTGAAAACAGGCAAGAGACCCAGTACTTC.

The chain is built from TRBV30 and TRBJ1-5; maybe TRBD1 (5 bases). The V and J ends lost 1 base and 4 bases respectively, with 11 bases between them. The CDR3 runs to 14 residues. Germline V lookup: CDR1 GTSNPN, CDR2 SVGIG (reference sequence). Written as DNA, the CDR3 is TGTGCCTGGAGTGGAAGACAGACAAATCAGCCCCAGCATTTT. Protein: CAWSGRQTNQPQHF.

This clone was observed a handful of times. The V and J genes are TRBV27 and TRBJ2-1; 12 bases match TRBD2. There are 17 residues in the CDR3. Germline lookup yields CDR1 MNHEY and CDR2 SMNVEV (reference sequence). J gave up 0 bases and V 2 bases, and 2 bases lay outside the gene matches. The CDR3 DNA sequence: TGTGCCAGCAGTTTACTGACTAGCGGGAGCTCCTACAATGAGCAGTTCTTC. The encoded protein is CASSLLTSGSSYNEQFF.

The chain combines TRBV30 with TRBJ2-5, with D possibly TRBD1 on 5 matching bases. With 2 bases removed from V and 7 bases from J, the gap between germline ends came to 8 bases. This CDR3 is built from 11 residues. Germline V CDR1 and CDR2: GTSNPN, SVGIG (reference sequence). The CDR3 reads CAWSPRGTQYF. The CDR3 nucleotides are TGTGCCTGGAGTCCAAGGGGGACCCAGTACTTC. Using reference TRBV30 and TRBJ2-5 for the parts outside the CDR3, the full variable domain is SQTIHQWPATLVQPVGSPLSLECTVEGTSNPNLYWYRQAAGRGLQLLFYSVGIGQISSEVPQNLSASRPQDRQFILSSKKLLLSDSGFYLCAWSPRGTQYFGPGTRLLVL.

This clone was observed a few times. The chain carries TRBV29-1 and TRBJ2-3; D unclear. There are 13 residues in the CDR3. From germline, CDR1 is SQVTM and CDR2 ANQGSEA. Trimming removed 7 bases at V and 6 bases at J, with 17 bases between. CDR3: CSARANPRDTQYF. In nucleotides, the CDR3 is TGCAGCGCCAGAGCCAACCCGAGGGATACGCAGTATTTT.

The rearrangement joins TRBV29-1 to TRBJ2-7; 12 nucleotides line up with TRBD2. CDR1 is SQVTM and CDR2 is ANQGSEA in the germline V gene. The CDR3 runs 18 residues. V gave up 3 bases and J gave up 6 bases; unmatched junction bases: 18. CDR3 residues: CSVEAPFRLAGERSEQYF. CDR3 DNA sequence: TGCAGCGTTGAGGCCCCCTTCAGACTAGCGGGAGAACGGAGCGAGCAGTACTTC.

In regard to this clone: One end of the junction is discordant with germline, which a read error may explain. The V and J genes are TRBV7-7 and TRBJ2-3; D might be TRBD1 (6 bases). Germline V lookup: CDR1 SSHAT, CDR2 FNYEAQ (reference sequence). The CDR3 consists of 15 residues. The CDR3 DNA reads as TGTGCTAGCAGCTTTCCAGGGGTCAGCACAGATACGCAGTATTTT. It is translated as CASSFPGVSTDTQYF.

This clone was detected only once. The rearrangement links TRBV10-3 to TRBJ2-1; 8 nucleotides agree with TRBD1. The V gene's germline CDR1 is ENHRY and CDR2 SYGVKD. The CDR3 spans 13 residues. The V segment lost 6 bases and the J segment 6 bases; nucleotides outside the gene matches: 4. The CDR3 coding sequence is TGTGCCATCAGGGGGACAGGTTTCAATGAGCAGTTCTTC. Translation gives CAIRGTGFNEQFF.

The J gene is TRBJ2-1, the V gene TRBV11-3; 7 bases are shared with TRBD2. Germline V gene lookup returns CDR1 SGHNT and CDR2 YENEEA. V dropped 2 bases and J dropped 0; count of bases not matched to a gene: 1. This CDR3 contains 15 residues. The CDR3: CASSLSGTSYNEQFF. The CDR3 nucleotides read TGTGCCAGCAGCTTAAGCGGGACCTCCTACAATGAGCAGTTCTTC.

The count of this clone is one. The chain couples TRBV28 to TRBJ1-2, with 7 nucleotides matching TRBD1. The CDR3 has 15 residues. The germline V gene encodes CDR1 MDHEN and CDR2 SYDVKM. Trimming at V came to 10 bases and at J to 8 bases, leaving 19 bases not matched to a gene. CDR3 coding DNA: TGTGCCACCAACGAAGGGACAGAAGTTAAGAAGGGCTACACCTTC. Protein sequence: CATNEGTEVKKGYTF.

The J gene is TRBJ2-2, the V gene TRBV5-6; possible D gene TRBD2, 5 bases. Germline CDR1 reads SGHDT; CDR2 reads YYEEEE. CDR3 length equals 13 residues. The V end was cut by 4 bases, the J end by 4 bases, with 8 bases between. CDR3 nucleotides: TGTGCCAGCAGCCCCGGGATCACCGGGGAGCTGTTTTTT. Its translation: CASSPGITGELFF.

This clone appeared a single time. The chain links TRBV18 to TRBJ1-4; D may be TRBD1 (5 bases). Germline V gene data show CDR1 as KGHSH and CDR2 as LQKENI. Trimming cost V 2 bases and J 0 bases, with 13 bases left between them. The CDR3 has 17 residues. CDR3 DNA: TGTGCCAGCTCACCAGCGACAGAGATGACAACTAATGAAAAACTGTTTTTT. Translated: CASSPATEMTTNEKLFF. The full variable domain, in which reference TRBV18 and TRBJ1-4 provide the parts outside the CDR3, is NAGVMQNPRHLVRRRGQEARLRCSPMKGHSHVYWYRQLPEEGLKFMVYLQKENIIDESGMPKERFSAEFPKEGPSILRIQQVVRGDSAAYFCASSPATEMTTNEKLFFGSGTQLSVL.

This clone qualifies as medium-sized. The gene calls are TRBV4-1 and TRBJ2-7, with D possibly TRBD2 on 6 matching bases. Germline values: CDR1 MGHRA, CDR2 YSYEKL. The CDR3 consists of 15 residues. Trimming left V 3 bases short and J 6 bases short, with 18 bases between. The CDR3 region is CASSHQAGQVGEQYF. The CDR3 coding sequence is TGCGCCAGCAGCCACCAGGCGGGGCAAGTGGGCGAGCAGTACTTC.

The gene calls are TRBV28 and TRBJ2-7; 14 bases fit TRBD2. Trimming removed 3 bases from V and 3 bases from J; junction bases left unmatched: 4. The CDR3 extends over 16 amino acids. Germline V CDR1 and CDR2: MDHEN, SYDVKM. For the CDR3, the DNA is TGTGCCAGCAGTTTTGTCGGGACTAGCGGGAGCTACGAGCAGTACTTC. Its translation: CASSFVGTSGSYEQYF. Full variable domain (rest looked up from reference TRBV28 and TRBJ2-7): DVKVTQSSRYLVKRTGEKVFLECVQDMDHENMFWYRQDPGLGLRLIYFSYDVKMKEKGDIPEGYSVSREKKERFSLILESASTNQTSMYLCASSFVGTSGSYEQYFGPGTRLTVT.

This clone was observed a handful of times. The chain joins TRBV6-6 to TRBJ2-5; D unresolved. The CDR3 is made up of 13 amino acids. Trimming shortened V by 6 bases and J by 1 base, and 9 bases separated the two germline ends. Germline V CDR1 and CDR2: MNHNY, SVGAGI (reference sequence). The CDR3 DNA reads as TGTGCCAGCAGGATACAGACCCAAGAGACCCAGTACTTC. It codes for CASRIQTQETQYF.

The chain joins TRBV28 to TRBJ1-2; 7 bases agree with TRBD1. V shed 4 bases and J 5 bases; nucleotides not matched to a gene: 7. The CDR3 is 14 amino acids. Germline V CDR1 and CDR2: MDHEN, SYDVKM. The CDR3 DNA reads TGTGCCAGCAGTTCCGGGACAGTTCTTTATGGCTACACCTTC. This codes for CASSSGTVLYGYTF.

This clone is a singleton in its sample. The chain carries TRBV5-4 and TRBJ1-6, with D maybe TRBD1 (5 bases). The germline gives CDR1 SGHNT, CDR2 YYREEE (reference sequence). The length of the CDR3 is 14 residues. Trimming removed 4 bases at V and 9 bases at J, with 14 bases between. CDR3 nucleotide sequence: TGTGCCAGCAGCCCTAAACAGGAGAGTTCACCCCTCCACTTT. Translating it yields CASSPKQESSPLHF.